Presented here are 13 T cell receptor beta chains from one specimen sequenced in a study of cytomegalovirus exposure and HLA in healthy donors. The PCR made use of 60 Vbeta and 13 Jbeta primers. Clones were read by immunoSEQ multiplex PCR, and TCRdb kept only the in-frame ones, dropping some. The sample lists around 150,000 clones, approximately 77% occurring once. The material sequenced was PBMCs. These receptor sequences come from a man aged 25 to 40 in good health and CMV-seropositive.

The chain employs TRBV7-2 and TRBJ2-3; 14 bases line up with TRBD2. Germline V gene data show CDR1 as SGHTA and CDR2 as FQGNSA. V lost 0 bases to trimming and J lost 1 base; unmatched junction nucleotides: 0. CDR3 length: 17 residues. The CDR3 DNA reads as TGTGCCAGCAGCTTAGCGGGACTAGCGGGGGGCACAGATACGCAGTATTTT. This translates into CASSLAGLAGGTDTQYF.

CDR3 coding DNA: TGCGCCAGCAGCCAGGGAGGGTATGGCAATCAGCCCCAGCATTTT. Its protein product is CASSQGGYGNQPQHF. This chain links TRBV4-1 with TRBJ1-5; D unclear. From germline, CDR1 is MGHRA and CDR2 YSYEKL. The CDR3 loop spans 15 amino acids. Trimming took off 3 bases at V and 2 bases at J, with 11 bases between the two ends.

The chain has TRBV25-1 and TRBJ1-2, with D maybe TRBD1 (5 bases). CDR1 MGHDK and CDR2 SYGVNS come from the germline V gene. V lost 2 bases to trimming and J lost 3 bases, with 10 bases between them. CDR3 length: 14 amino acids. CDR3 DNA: TGTGCCAGCAGTGAAGTAGGGACTTACTATGGCTACACCTTC. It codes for CASSEVGTYYGYTF.

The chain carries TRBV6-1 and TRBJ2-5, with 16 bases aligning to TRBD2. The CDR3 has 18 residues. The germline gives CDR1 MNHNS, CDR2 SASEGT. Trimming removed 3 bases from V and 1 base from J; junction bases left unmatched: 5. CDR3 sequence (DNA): TGTGCCAGCAGTGATACCGGGACTAGCGGGGGGGTCCAAGAGACCCAGTACTTC. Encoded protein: CASSDTGTSGGVQETQYF.

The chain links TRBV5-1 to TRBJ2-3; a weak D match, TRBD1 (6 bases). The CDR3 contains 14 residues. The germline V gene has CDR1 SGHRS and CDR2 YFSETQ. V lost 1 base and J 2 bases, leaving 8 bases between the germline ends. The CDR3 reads CASSLSGATDTQYF. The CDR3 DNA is TGCGCCAGCAGCTTGTCAGGGGCCACAGATACGCAGTATTTT.

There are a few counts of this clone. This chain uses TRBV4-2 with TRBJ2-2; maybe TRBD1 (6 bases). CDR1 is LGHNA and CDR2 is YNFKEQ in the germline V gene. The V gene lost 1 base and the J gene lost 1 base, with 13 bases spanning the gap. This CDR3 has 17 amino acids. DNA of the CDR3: TGTGCCAGCAGCCAAGTAGGAAGGACAGAGAACACCGGGGAGCTGTTTTTT. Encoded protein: CASSQVGRTENTGELFF.

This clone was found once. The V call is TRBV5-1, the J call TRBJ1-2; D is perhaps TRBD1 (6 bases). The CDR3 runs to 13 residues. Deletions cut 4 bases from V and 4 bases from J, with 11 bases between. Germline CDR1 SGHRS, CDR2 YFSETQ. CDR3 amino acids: CASSQDRFYGYTF. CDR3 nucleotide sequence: TGCGCCAGCAGCCAGGACAGATTCTATGGCTACACCTTC.

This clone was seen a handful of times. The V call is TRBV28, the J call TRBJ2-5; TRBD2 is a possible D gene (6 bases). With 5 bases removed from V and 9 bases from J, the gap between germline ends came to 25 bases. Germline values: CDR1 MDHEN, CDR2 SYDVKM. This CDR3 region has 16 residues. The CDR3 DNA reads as TGTGCCAGCAGTGAGGCGGAGGGTAAGAAGAGATGGGCCCAGTACTTC. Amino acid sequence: CASSEAEGKKRWAQYF.

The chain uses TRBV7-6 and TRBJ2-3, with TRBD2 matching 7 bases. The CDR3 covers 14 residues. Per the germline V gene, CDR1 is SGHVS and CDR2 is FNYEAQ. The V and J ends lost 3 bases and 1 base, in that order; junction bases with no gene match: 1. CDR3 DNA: TGTGCCAGCAGCTTGGCGGGGGGCACAGATACGCAGTATTTT. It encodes CASSLAGGTDTQYF.

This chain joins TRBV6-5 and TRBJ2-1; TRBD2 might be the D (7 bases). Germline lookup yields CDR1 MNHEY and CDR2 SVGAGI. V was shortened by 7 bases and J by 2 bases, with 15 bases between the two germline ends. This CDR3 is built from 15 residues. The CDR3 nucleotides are TGTGCCAGCATCAAACGAGGGGGGGCCTACAATGAGCAGTTCTTC. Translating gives CASIKRGGAYNEQFF.

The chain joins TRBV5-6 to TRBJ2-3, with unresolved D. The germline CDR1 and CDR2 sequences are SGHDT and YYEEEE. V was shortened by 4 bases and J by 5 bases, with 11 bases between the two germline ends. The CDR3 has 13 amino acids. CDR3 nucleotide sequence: TGTGCCAGCAGCCCATCCGAGGTAGATACGCAGTATTTT. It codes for CASSPSEVDTQYF.

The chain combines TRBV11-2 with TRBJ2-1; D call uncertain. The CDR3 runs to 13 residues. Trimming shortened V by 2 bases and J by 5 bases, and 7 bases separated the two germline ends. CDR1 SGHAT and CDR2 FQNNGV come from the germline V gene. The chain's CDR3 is CASSLSRDNEQFF. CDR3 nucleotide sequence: TGTGCCAGCAGCTTATCCCGGGACAATGAGCAGTTCTTC.

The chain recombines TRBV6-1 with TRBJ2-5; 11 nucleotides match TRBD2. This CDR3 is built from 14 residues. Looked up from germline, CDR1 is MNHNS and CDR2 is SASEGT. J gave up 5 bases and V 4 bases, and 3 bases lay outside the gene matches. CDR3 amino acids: CASSGSGGAETQYF. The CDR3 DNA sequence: TGTGCCAGCAGTGGTAGCGGGGGGGCGGAGACCCAGTACTTC.